These 20 T cell receptor beta chains share one sample of origin, sequenced in a study of cytomegalovirus exposure and HLA in healthy donors. Use of 60 Vbeta and 13 Jbeta primers characterized the PCR. Repertoires were generated with immunoSEQ multiplex PCR, while TCRdb's copy carries only in-frame clones and drops some. The sample yields around 35,000 clones, of which the top ten take up approximately 2%. The sample was PBMCs. These receptors came from a woman in her 40s in good health and CMV-seropositive.

The V gene is TRBV30, the J gene TRBJ2-1, with 12 bases fitting TRBD2. CDR1 GTSNPN and CDR2 SVGIG come from the germline V gene (reference sequence). V was clipped by 4 bases and J by 7 bases; unmatched bases: 5. The CDR3 spans 14 residues. The chain's CDR3 is CAWTSGRGVNEQFF. The CDR3 DNA is TGTGCCTGGACTAGCGGGAGGGGGGTGAATGAGCAGTTCTTC.

The chain couples TRBV5-1 to TRBJ2-7; 9 bases line up with TRBD1. The CDR3 has 16 amino acids. Germline loops: CDR1 SGHRS, CDR2 YFSETQ. The V and J ends lost 3 bases and 1 base, in that order; junction bases with no gene match: 8. CDR3 loop: CASSYLGQGDSYEQYF. CDR3 coding DNA: TGCGCCAGCAGCTATCTGGGACAGGGCGATTCCTACGAGCAGTACTTC. Combining the CDR3 with reference TRBV5-1 and TRBJ2-7 gives the whole variable domain KAGVTQTPRYLIKTRGQQVTLSCSPISGHRSVSWYQQTPGQGLQFLFEYFSETQRNKGNFPGRFSGRQFSNSRSEMNVSTLELGDSALYLCASSYLGQGDSYEQYFGPGTRLTVT.

This chain connects TRBV10-3 to TRBJ2-7; 9 bases map to TRBD2. This CDR3 is 15 amino acids long. Germline CDR1 and CDR2: ENHRY and SYGVKD. V dropped 0 bases and J dropped 1; count of bases not matched to a gene: 1. Here the CDR3 reads CAISESGLASYEQYF. The CDR3 DNA follows: TGTGCCATCAGTGAGTCGGGACTAGCTTCCTACGAGCAGTACTTC.

J is TRBJ2-4 and V is TRBV5-1; TRBD1 agrees at 7 bases. V shed 1 base and J 9 bases; nucleotides not matched to a gene: 4. This CDR3 is built from 13 residues. The germline CDR1 and CDR2 sequences are SGHRS and YFSETQ. This chain's CDR3 is CASSLKGDSIQYF. CDR3 nucleotides: TGCGCCAGCAGCTTGAAAGGGGACAGCATTCAGTACTTC.

The chain is built from TRBV19 and TRBJ1-1; possible D gene TRBD1, 5 bases. With 3 bases removed from V and 1 base from J, the gap between germline ends came to 15 bases. The CDR3 is 16 amino acids. Germline V gene sequence: CDR1 LNHDA, CDR2 SQIVND (reference sequence). DNA of the CDR3: TGTGCCAGTAGTATTCCGGTTGCCGGGGGGAACACTGAAGCTTTCTTT. Encoded protein: CASSIPVAGGNTEAFF.

The chain has TRBV5-1 and TRBJ1-2; no clear D. Germline CDR1 SGHRS, CDR2 YFSETQ. The CDR3 is 13 amino acids. The ends were cut back, 0 bases at V and 8 bases at J, with 11 bases in the middle. The CDR3 is CASSLAGKGGYTF. CDR3 DNA: TGCGCCAGCAGCTTGGCGGGGAAGGGAGGCTACACCTTC.

The V call is TRBV30, the J call TRBJ2-3; D is ambiguous. Germline V lookup: CDR1 GTSNPN, CDR2 SVGIG (reference sequence). This CDR3 is 14 amino acids long. V dropped 2 bases and J dropped 2 bases, with 11 bases sitting between them. The CDR3 spells CAWSSLSTTDTQYF. The DNA for the CDR3 is TGTGCCTGGAGTTCGTTGTCTACCACAGATACGCAGTATTTT.

The rearrangement uses TRBV7-6 and TRBJ2-7, with 8 nucleotides matching TRBD2. Germline assignment: CDR1 SGHVS and CDR2 FNYEAQ. The CDR3 extends over 14 amino acids. With 5 bases clipped from V and 3 bases from J, the junction kept 6 bases outside the gene matches. Here the CDR3 DNA reads TGTGCCAGCAGCGCCGGGACTAGATACTACGAGCAGTACTTC. This codes for CASSAGTRYYEQYF.

The chain employs TRBV9 and TRBJ2-2, with TRBD2 matching over 10 bases. Germline values: CDR1 SGDLS, CDR2 YYNGEE. The CDR3 loop spans 17 amino acids. After removal of 0 bases from V and 5 bases from J, the junction contained 7 bases not matched to a gene. The DNA for the CDR3 is TGTGCCAGCAGCGTAGACCCAGCGGGAGGGATTACCGGGGAGCTGTTTTTT. Its translation is CASSVDPAGGITGELFF.

This chain joins TRBV9 and TRBJ2-2; 7 positions match TRBD1. CDR1 and CDR2 from the germline V gene are SGDLS and YYNGEE. The CDR3 spans 14 residues. The V and J ends lost 3 bases and 8 bases, in that order; junction bases with no gene match: 7. The DNA of the CDR3 is TGTGCCAGCAGCGGGACAGGCGGTGGTGGGGAGCTGTTTTTT. It is translated as CASSGTGGGGELFF.

V gene TRBV29-1 combines with J gene TRBJ2-5, with TRBD2 matching 9 bases. This CDR3 has 15 amino acids. Germline CDR1 reads SQVTM; CDR2 reads ANQGSEA. Trimming took 6 bases from V and 5 from J; bases not matched to a gene: 13. The chain's CDR3 is CSVKGSGLAGETQYF. The CDR3 DNA reads as TGCAGCGTCAAAGGTTCGGGACTAGCAGGGGAGACCCAGTACTTC.

The gene calls are TRBV28 and TRBJ2-1; 10 bases are a match to TRBD2. The CDR3 length is 20 residues. Losses at the gene ends were 2 bases for V and 7 bases for J; bases not matched to a gene: 20. The germline gives CDR1 MDHEN, CDR2 SYDVKM. For the CDR3, the DNA is TGTGCCAGCAGTTTAGACAGGGGAGCGGGAGGGCCCAGGCCTCGGAATGAGCAGTTCTTC. Amino acid sequence: CASSLDRGAGGPRPRNEQFF.

Concerning this clone: Other DNA sequences in this sample translate to the same CDR3. The CDR3 protein is CASRTGGVSNQPQHF. The CDR3 DNA sequence: TGTGCCAGTAGAACGGGGGGGGTGAGCAATCAGCCCCAGCATTTT. The J gene is TRBJ1-5, the V gene TRBV28, with D maybe TRBD1 (5 bases). The CDR3 length is 15 residues. Germline CDR1 MDHEN, CDR2 SYDVKM. Trimming took 9 bases from V and 1 from J, leaving 16 bases between them. Combining the CDR3 with reference TRBV28 and TRBJ1-5 gives the whole variable domain DVKVTQSSRYLVKRTGEKVFLECVQDMDHENMFWYRQDPGLGLRLIYFSYDVKMKEKGDIPEGYSVSREKKERFSLILESASTNQTSMYLCASRTGGVSNQPQHFGDGTRLSIL.

The V gene is TRBV5-1, the J gene TRBJ2-4; TRBD1 might be the D (6 bases). The CDR3 covers 14 residues. V lost 0 bases and J lost 8, with 12 bases in between. Germline V lookup: CDR1 SGHRS, CDR2 YFSETQ. CDR3 loop: CASSLGDTLDIQYF. DNA of the CDR3: TGCGCCAGCAGCTTGGGGGACACGTTGGACATTCAGTACTTC.

V and J are TRBV7-8 and TRBJ1-4; 9 positions agree with TRBD1. This CDR3 comprises 16 residues. V lost 1 base and J lost 8; bases outside the gene matches: 8. Germline V gene data show CDR1 as SGHVS and CDR2 as FQNEAQ. This CDR3 reads CASSLGLRTGVEKLFF. The CDR3 DNA follows: TGTGCCAGCAGCTTAGGATTGAGGACAGGGGTCGAAAAACTGTTTTTT.

The gene calls are TRBV9 and TRBJ1-2, with 9 bases matching TRBD1. V lost 3 bases and J lost 8; bases outside the gene matches: 11. Germline CDR1 reads SGDLS; CDR2 reads YYNGEE. This CDR3 spans 15 amino acids. The CDR3 DNA reads as TGTGCCAGCAGCGCTTCGATACAGGGGGCGAGGGGCTACACCTTC. Encoded protein: CASSASIQGARGYTF.

The CDR3 sequence is CASSLGDSSTDTQYF. The CDR3 coding sequence is TGTGCCAGCAGCTTAGGGGACAGTAGCACAGATACGCAGTATTTT. The chain employs TRBV7-9 and TRBJ2-3; 7 bases align to TRBD1. The germline gives CDR1 SEHNR, CDR2 FQNEAQ (reference sequence). The CDR3 covers 15 residues. With V trimmed by 1 base and J by 0 bases, 1 base remained unmatched.

This chain links TRBV19 with TRBJ2-7, with 10 positions matching TRBD1. Germline assignment: CDR1 LNHDA and CDR2 SQIVND (reference sequence). The CDR3 has 14 residues. Losses at the gene ends were 3 bases for V and 5 bases for J; bases not matched to a gene: 4. The CDR3 nucleotides are TGTGCCAGTAGTATCTGGGGACAGGGGAACGAGCAGTACTTC. Its protein is CASSIWGQGNEQYF. Full variable domain (missing parts from reference TRBV19 and TRBJ2-7): DGGITQSPKYLFRKEGQNVTLSCEQNLNHDAMYWYRQDPGQGLRLIYYSQIVNDFQKGDIAEGYSVSREKKESFPLTVTSAQKNPTAFYLCASSIWGQGNEQYFGPGTRLTVT.

This chain connects TRBV5-5 to TRBJ1-2; D not certain. This CDR3 contains 15 residues. The V end lost 0 bases, the J end lost 1 base, and 10 bases lay between the germline ends. Germline values: CDR1 SGHKS, CDR2 YYEKEE (reference sequence). The DNA for the CDR3 is TGTGCCAGCAGCTTGGGGGTGACAAGTAACTATGGCTACACCTTC. Translating it yields CASSLGVTSNYGYTF.

V is TRBV7-8 and J is TRBJ1-5; tentative D call: TRBD1 (5 bases). The CDR3 contains 18 residues. CDR1 SGHVS and CDR2 FQNEAQ come from the germline V gene. Trimming shortened V by 1 base and J by 0 bases, and 16 bases separated the two germline ends. The CDR3 here is CASSLDSQGPYSNQPQHF. The CDR3 DNA sequence: TGTGCCAGCAGCTTAGATTCCCAGGGCCCATATAGCAATCAGCCCCAGCATTTT.